The clone carrying this TCR beta chain showed up just a few times. Its antigen is not identified. One entry per CDR3 protein results from TCRdb running MiXCR on the RT-PCR reads. This sample has about 530,000 distinct CDR3 sequences, with approximately 12% found just once. These data belong to a study of response to subunit inactivated influenza vaccine. Broader study findings: Authors suggested each seasonal influenza vaccination recruits few new T cells.

This CDR3 has 17 residues. The ends were cut back, 0 bases at V and 7 bases at J, with 24 bases in the middle. The germline CDR1 and CDR2 sequences are DFQATT and SNEGSKA (reference sequence). V gene TRBV20-1 combines with J gene TRBJ1-2; no clear D gene. The sequenced sample was PBMCs from blood, obtained on the day of vaccination. This clonotype was obtained from a man aged 45-65 years who received an inactivated influenza vaccine. CDR3 bases: TGCAGTGCTAGAGATCGTTCGGCCCTCCGGAAGGTGGGTGGCTACACCTTC. Translated: CSARDRSALRKVGGYTF.